This T cell receptor beta chain was identified in a study of blood T cell repertoires in COVID-19. Study-wide context: Samples came from the United States, Italy and Spain, spanning acute and convalescent COVID-19. Sample material is recorded as cDNA or gDNA derived from T cells, B-cell-depleted T cells, or PBMCs.

Generated by immunoSEQ multiplex PCR, the TCRdb table keeps only in-frame clones and is missing some. The sample includes approximately 230,000 clones, nearly 90% of them seen just once. V shed 2 bases and J 1 base; nucleotides not matched to a gene: 7. CDR3 length: 18 residues. Germline assignment: CDR1 LGHDT and CDR2 YNNKEL (reference sequence). The genes are TRBV3-1 (or the pseudogene TRBV3-2) and TRBJ2-7, with TRBD2 matching 14 bases. Sequencing input: peripheral blood. The receptor comes from a man aged 18 to 29 with active or convalescent COVID-19. CDR3 in amino acids: CASSQYVTSGRVSYEQYF. Written as DNA, the CDR3 is TGTGCCAGCAGCCAATACGTGACTAGCGGGAGGGTGTCCTACGAGCAGTACTTC.